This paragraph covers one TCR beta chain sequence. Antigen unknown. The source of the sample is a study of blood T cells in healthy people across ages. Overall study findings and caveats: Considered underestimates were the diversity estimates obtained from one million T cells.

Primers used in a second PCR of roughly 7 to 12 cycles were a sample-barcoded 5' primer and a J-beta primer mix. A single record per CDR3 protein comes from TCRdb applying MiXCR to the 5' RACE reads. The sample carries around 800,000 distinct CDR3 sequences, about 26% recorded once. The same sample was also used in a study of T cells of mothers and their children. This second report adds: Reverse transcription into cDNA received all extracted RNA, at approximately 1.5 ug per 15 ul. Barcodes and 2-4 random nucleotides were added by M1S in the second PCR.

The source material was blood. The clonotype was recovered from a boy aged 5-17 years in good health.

In DNA, the CDR3 is TGCAGTGCTAGAGACTCTCAAAGGGGTAACACTGAAGCTTTCTTT. Encoded protein: CSARDSQRGNTEAFF. The rearrangement links TRBV20-1 to TRBJ1-1, with D possibly being TRBD1 (5 bases). Germline loops: CDR1 DFQATT, CDR2 SNEGSKA (reference sequence). CDR3 length equals 15 residues. Between the trimmed V and J ends, which lost 0 bases and 2 bases, there was a span of 13 bases.